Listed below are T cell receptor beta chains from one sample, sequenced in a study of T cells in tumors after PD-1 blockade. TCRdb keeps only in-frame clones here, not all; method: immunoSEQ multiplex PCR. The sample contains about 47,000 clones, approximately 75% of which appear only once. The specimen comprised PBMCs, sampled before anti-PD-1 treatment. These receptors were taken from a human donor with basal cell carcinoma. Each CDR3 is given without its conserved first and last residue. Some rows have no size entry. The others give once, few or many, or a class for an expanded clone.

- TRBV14 ASSQGLGITYEQY
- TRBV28 AGSDVTPPDTEAF
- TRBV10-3 AIRPAGDRGGSGYT
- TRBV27 ASSPRFSSGANVLT
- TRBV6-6 ASSRLTGGGFSGNTIY
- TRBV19 ASSIRKGTLRDTQY
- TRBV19 ASSIEGYNYGYT
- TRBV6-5 ASKVSSTDTQY
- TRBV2 ANSLWNGSYEQY
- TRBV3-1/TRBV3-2 ASSQGTTRGSFGYT
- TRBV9 ASSNHEWGGYT
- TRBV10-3 AISEGKGMLGTEAF
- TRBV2 ASSTPPGGGPGTDTQY
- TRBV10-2 ASSEIGKTNYGYT
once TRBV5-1 ASNYRGETEAF
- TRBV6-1 ASSEIPPPSEQY
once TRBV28 ASSFPRGLANYGYT
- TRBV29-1 SVFQESNYGYT
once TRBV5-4 ASSLGGEGGGYT
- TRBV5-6 ASSSGRTGSNQPQH
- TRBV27 ASSLRSGGTEAF
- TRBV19 ASSRQGQRWATNEKLF
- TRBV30 AGDQGVSGGELF
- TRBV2 ASTVAPGAAQY
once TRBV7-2 ASSLVQGSMNTEAF
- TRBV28 ASSSEQGAHEKLF
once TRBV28 ATLPAGTDTQY
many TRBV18 ASSPETTGGGYNSPLH
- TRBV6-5 ASSWGGVRGNTIY
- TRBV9 ASSVGQATDTQY
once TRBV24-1 ATSDSQGINQPQH
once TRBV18 ASSPRDLNYEQY
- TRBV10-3 AASDGYGYT
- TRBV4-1 ASSQERLGGPLLSNEQF
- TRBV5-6 ASSPGHFGSSPLH
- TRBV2 ASSRDRIGQPQH